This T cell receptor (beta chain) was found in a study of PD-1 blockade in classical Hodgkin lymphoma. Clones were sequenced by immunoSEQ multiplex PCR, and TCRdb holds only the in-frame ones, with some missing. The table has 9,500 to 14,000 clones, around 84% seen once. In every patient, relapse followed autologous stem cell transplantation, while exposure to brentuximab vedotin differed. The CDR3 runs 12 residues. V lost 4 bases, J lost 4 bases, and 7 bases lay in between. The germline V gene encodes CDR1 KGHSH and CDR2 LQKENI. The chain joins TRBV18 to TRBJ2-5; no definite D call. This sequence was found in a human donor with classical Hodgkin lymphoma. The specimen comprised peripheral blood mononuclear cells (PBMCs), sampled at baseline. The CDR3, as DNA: TGTGCCAGCTCACGGGAAAGAGAGACCCAGTACTTC. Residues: CASSRERETQYF.